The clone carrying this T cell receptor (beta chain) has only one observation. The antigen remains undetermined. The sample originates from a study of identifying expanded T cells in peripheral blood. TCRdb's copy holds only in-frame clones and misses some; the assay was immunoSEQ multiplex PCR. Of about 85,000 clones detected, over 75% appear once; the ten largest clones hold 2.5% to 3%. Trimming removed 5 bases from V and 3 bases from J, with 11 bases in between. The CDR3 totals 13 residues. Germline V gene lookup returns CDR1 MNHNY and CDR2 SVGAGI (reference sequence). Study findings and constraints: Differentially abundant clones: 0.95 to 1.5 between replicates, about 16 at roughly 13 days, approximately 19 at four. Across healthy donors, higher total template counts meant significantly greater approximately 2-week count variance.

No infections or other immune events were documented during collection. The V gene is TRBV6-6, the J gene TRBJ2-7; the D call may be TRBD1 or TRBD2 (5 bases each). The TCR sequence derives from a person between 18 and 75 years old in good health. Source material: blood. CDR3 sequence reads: CASSRGRDYEQYF. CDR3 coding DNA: TGTGCCAGCAGTAGGGGACGGGACTACGAGCAGTACTTC.